This TCR beta chain was retrieved from a study of kidney transplant recipient with SARS-CoV-2 infection. This clonotype was observed many times. CDR1 LNHNV and CDR2 YYDKDF come from the germline V gene (reference sequence). This CDR3 has 16 residues. Trimming removed 3 bases from V and 5 bases from J; junction bases left unmatched: 10. Each CDR3 protein is one row after TCRdb ran MiXCR on the reads. The data show 200,000 to 250,000 distinct CDR3 sequences, under 30% seen once. This TCR was recovered from a male patient younger than 45 who had COVID-19 and was a kidney transplant recipient. Some T cells may have come from the graft donor. Specimen: a blood sample, collected at baseline and on day 111 from a kidney transplant recipient. The rearrangement uses TRBV15 and TRBJ2-7, with 10 positions matching TRBD1. CDR3 loop: CATSRTRQGAYDEQYF. CDR3 DNA sequence: TGTGCCACCAGCAGGACCAGACAGGGGGCGTACGACGAGCAGTACTTC.